This T cell receptor beta chain stems from a study of cytomegalovirus exposure and HLA in healthy donors. This PCR relied on a set of 60 Vbeta primers and 13 Jbeta primers. The method was immunoSEQ multiplex PCR; TCRdb's version includes in-frame clones alone and lacks a portion of them. This sample's table has 45,000 to 60,000 clones. The V and J ends lost 4 bases and 1 base respectively, with 14 bases between them. Germline values: CDR1 SNHLY, CDR2 FYNNEI. The length of the CDR3 is 17 residues. The sequenced sample consisted of PBMCs. This clonotype was obtained from a male donor in good health and CMV-seronegative. V usage is TRBV2 and J usage is TRBJ1-6, with a weak D call TRBD1 (6 bases). The CDR3 sequence: CASSVLVRGSYNSPLHF. CDR3 nucleotides: TGTGCCAGCAGTGTCTTAGTCAGGGGATCCTATAATTCACCCCTCCACTTT.